These 11 T cell receptor beta chains came from one sample sequenced in a study of T-cell reconstitution after alpha-beta-depleted transplantation in children. Preparation of the TCRbeta library used unique molecular identifiers. TCRdb called the PCR reads again in MiXCR, with one record for every CDR3 protein. This repertoire shows hundreds of thousands of distinct CDR3 sequences, roughly 9.5% found once; its top ten account for 10%. Source: PBMCs from the stem cell graft donor, taken from the stem cell graft. All receptors derive from a human donor who donated a stem cell graft to a child with SCID.

This clonotype was observed at least ten times. V usage is TRBV29-1 and J usage is TRBJ2-3; D unclear. V shed 6 bases and J shed 2 bases, with 3 bases lying between them. This CDR3 has 10 residues. Germline V gene data show CDR1 as SQVTM and CDR2 as ANQGSEA. The CDR3 sequence is CSVHTDTQYF. For the CDR3, the DNA is TGCAGCGTCCACACAGATACGCAGTATTTT.

This chain links TRBV11-1 with TRBJ2-3; 12 bases fit TRBD2. With V trimmed by 7 bases and J by 2 bases, 7 bases remained unmatched. There are 16 residues in the CDR3. Germline-derived CDR1 and CDR2 are SGHAT and FQDESV (reference sequence). The CDR3 loop is CASIPGLAGTTDTQYF. Here the CDR3 DNA reads TGTGCCAGCATCCCCGGACTAGCGGGGACCACAGATACGCAGTATTTT.

The sample holds a few counts of this clonotype. The V gene is TRBV5-1, the J gene TRBJ2-2; D unclear. Germline values: CDR1 SGHRS, CDR2 YFSETQ. Trimming left V 5 bases short and J 1 base short, with 9 bases between. The CDR3 length is 14 residues. The CDR3 region is CASSVTVNTGELFF. DNA for the CDR3: TGCGCCAGCAGTGTGACGGTGAACACCGGGGAGCTGTTTTTT.

This clonotype came up a few times. The genes are TRBV2 and TRBJ1-4, with 12 bases lining up with TRBD1. This CDR3 spans 17 amino acids. From germline, CDR1 is SNHLY and CDR2 FYNNEI. V trimming: 10 bases; J trimming: 3 bases; junction bases outside the gene matches: 12. The CDR3 sequence: CATSPRDRGLANEKLFF. In nucleotides, the CDR3 is TGTGCCACCTCACCCCGGGACAGGGGGCTAGCTAATGAAAAACTGTTTTTT.

V is TRBV12-3 or TRBV12-4 and J is TRBJ1-1; D might be TRBD1 (5 bases). V lost 6 bases and J lost 6, with 17 bases in between. The CDR3 is 14 residues long. CDR3 nucleotide sequence: TGTGCCAGCAGCCGAGTGGCAGGGATCGCTGAAGCTTTCTTT. Translated, it gives CASSRVAGIAEAFF.

The V and J genes are TRBV12-3 or TRBV12-4 and TRBJ2-3; possibly TRBD2 for D (6 bases). V lost 2 bases, J lost 4 bases, and 10 bases lay in between. The CDR3 length is 14 residues. As DNA, the CDR3 is TGTGCCAGCAGTTTAATCGGGGGACCAGATACGCAGTATTTT. It translates to CASSLIGGPDTQYF.

This clonotype has a single count. The chain is built from TRBV18 and TRBJ2-7; unclear D gene. In germline, CDR1 is KGHSH, CDR2 LQKENI. V was cut by 5 bases and J by 1 base, with 12 bases left in between. This CDR3 is built from 14 residues. The CDR3 nucleotides are TGTGCCAGCTCATCAGCCGGGCAGTCCTACGAGCAGTACTTC. Translated, it gives CASSSAGQSYEQYF.

This clonotype was observed a few times. The chain has TRBV6-5 and TRBJ1-2; the D gene is possibly TRBD1 (5 bases). The CDR3 runs 15 residues. With 4 bases removed from V and 3 bases from J, the gap between germline ends came to 15 bases. Germline V gene data show CDR1 as MNHEY and CDR2 as SVGAGI. CDR3 amino acids: CASSFSGPYDYGYTF. The CDR3 DNA reads as TGTGCCAGCAGTTTCTCGGGACCCTACGACTATGGCTACACCTTC.

This rearrangement joins TRBV10-3 to TRBJ2-7, with D perhaps TRBD1 (5 bases). V gave up 4 bases and J gave up 2 bases, with 12 bases separating them. CDR1 is ENHRY, CDR2 SYGVKD, per germline. CDR3 size: 14 residues. This CDR3 is CAISGTSQTYEQYF. CDR3 in DNA: TGTGCCATCAGTGGGACATCCCAGACCTACGAGCAGTACTTC.

This clonotype turned up a few times. This chain uses TRBV5-7 with TRBJ1-6; D not certain. TRBV5-7 is an open reading frame, and its role is uncertain. CDR3 size: 16 residues. V was cut by 10 bases and J by 0 bases, with 17 bases left in between. Written as DNA, the CDR3 is TGTGCCCGAAGTTTGGTAAGGAGCTCCTATAATTCACCCCTCCACTTT. Amino acids: CARSLVRSSYNSPLHF.

Regarding this clonotype: One base away lies a much larger clone, so this may be a sequencing read error. J is TRBJ2-5 and V is TRBV3-1; 8 bases fit TRBD1. The CDR3 loop spans 15 amino acids. Germline-derived CDR1 and CDR2 are LGHDT and YNNKEL (reference sequence). The CDR3 coding sequence is TGTGCCAGCAGTCCCTCCGACAGGGGAAGAGAGACCAAGTACTTC. It specifies CASSPSDRGRETKYF.